Presented here are 20 T cell receptor beta chains from one specimen sequenced in a study of T cell responses to AZD1222 COVID-19 vaccine. Method: immunoSEQ multiplex PCR; TCRdb's copy keeps in-frame clones and lacks some. The sample lists about 100,000 clones; approximately 89% were seen once. The specimen comprised peripheral blood, sampled on day 0 of MenACWY control vaccination. The receptor set was obtained from an adult in good health.

The V call is TRBV5-1, the J call TRBJ2-7; 10 nucleotides line up with TRBD1. CDR1 and CDR2 (germline): SGHRS, YFSETQ. Trimming at V came to 8 bases and at J to 5 bases, leaving 7 bases not matched to a gene. The CDR3 is 13 amino acids. CDR3: CASSPGQGNEQYF. For the CDR3, the DNA is TGCGCCAGTTCACCGGGACAGGGGAACGAGCAGTACTTC.

This sequence joins TRBV12-1 and TRBJ2-1. TRBV12-1 is a pseudogene. The length of the CDR3 is 13 residues. The CDR3: CASSLRAYNEQFF. The CDR3 DNA follows: TGTGCCAGCAGCTTAAGGGCCTACAATGAGCAGTTCTTC.

Only a few counts were recorded for this clone. V usage is TRBV28 and J usage is TRBJ2-7, with unresolved D. This CDR3 contains 11 residues. Germline V gene sequence: CDR1 MDHEN, CDR2 SYDVKM. V was trimmed by 4 bases and J by 2 bases, leaving 3 bases between them. DNA of the CDR3: TGTGCCAGCAGTTCTCCCTACGAGCAGTACTTC. Protein sequence: CASSSPYEQYF.

The V gene is TRBV28, the J gene TRBJ1-4; 7 bases agree with TRBD1. Germline V gene lookup returns CDR1 MDHEN and CDR2 SYDVKM. The J segment lost 0 bases and the V segment lost 6 bases, leaving 7 bases of the junction unmatched. This CDR3 has 16 residues. CDR3 residues: CASRGTGDATNEKLFF. In nucleotides, the CDR3 is TGTGCCAGCAGAGGAACAGGGGACGCAACTAATGAAAAACTGTTTTTT.

This clone was picked up a small number of times. V gene TRBV30 combines with J gene TRBJ2-7, with 7 bases that match TRBD1. CDR1 is GTSNPN, CDR2 SVGIG, per germline (reference sequence). The CDR3 is 15 amino acids. V trimming: 2 bases; J trimming: 7 bases; junction bases outside the gene matches: 14. The CDR3 region has the DNA TGTGCCTGGAGTTCCCCGACAGGGCTTCCTACGGAGCAGTACTTC. Protein sequence: CAWSSPTGLPTEQYF.

This chain joins TRBV5-1 and TRBJ1-1; D ambiguous. The V end lost 3 bases, the J end lost 3 bases, and 9 bases lay between the germline ends. The CDR3 contains 13 residues. Germline V CDR1 and CDR2: SGHRS, YFSETQ. In DNA form, the CDR3 reads TGCGCCAGCAGCTCTACAGCGGACACTGAAGCTTTCTTT. Translating it yields CASSSTADTEAFF.

This clone was detected once. The rearrangement links TRBV2 to TRBJ1-4; 9 bases are shared with TRBD1. Germline V lookup: CDR1 SNHLY, CDR2 FYNNEI. Trimming at V came to 3 bases and at J to 8 bases, leaving 4 bases not matched to a gene. CDR3 length: 14 residues. In DNA, the CDR3 is TGTGCCAGCAGTGACGACAGGGGGTTGGAAAAACTGTTTTTT. This sequence encodes CASSDDRGLEKLFF.

The chain is built from TRBV6-5 and TRBJ1-6; 9 bases agree with TRBD1. The V and J ends lost 4 bases and 10 bases, in that order; junction bases with no gene match: 11. CDR3 size: 16 residues. Germline lookup yields CDR1 MNHEY and CDR2 SVGAGI. DNA for the CDR3: TGTGCCAGCAGTTCGGGGTCCGGGACAGGGCCCTCACCCCTCCACTTT. It is translated as CASSSGSGTGPSPLHF.

The chain joins TRBV19 to TRBJ1-5, with 10 positions matching TRBD1. CDR1 LNHDA and CDR2 SQIVND come from the germline V gene (reference sequence). The V segment lost 5 bases and the J segment 3 bases; nucleotides outside the gene matches: 7. The CDR3 covers 16 residues. CDR3 nucleotides: TGTGCCAGTAGTCCAGGGGACAGGGGCTTCAATCAGCCCCAGCATTTT. Its translation: CASSPGDRGFNQPQHF.

The genes are TRBV9 and TRBJ1-2; D unresolved. This CDR3 has 16 amino acids. Per the germline V gene, CDR1 is SGDLS and CDR2 is YYNGEE. Trimming pared 0 bases from V and 7 bases from J, leaving 19 bases between. The CDR3 region has the DNA TGTGCCAGCAGCGTAGCTACGGGCGGCCGGTTGGGTGGCTACACCTTC. It is translated as CASSVATGGRLGGYTF.

The chain carries TRBV7-2 and TRBJ2-1; TRBD1 is a possible D gene (6 bases). Germline V gene sequence: CDR1 SGHTA, CDR2 FQGNSA. The V gene lost 6 bases and the J gene lost 4 bases, with 19 bases spanning the gap. CDR3 size: 16 residues. CDR3 nucleotides: TGTGCCAGCAGTCAGGCCAGGGGCGACTTTTACAATGAGCAGTTCTTC. It is translated as CASSQARGDFYNEQFF. The full variable domain, in which reference TRBV7-2 and TRBJ2-1 provide the parts outside the CDR3, is GAGVSQSPSNKVTEKGKDVELRCDPISGHTALYWYRQSLGQGLEFLIYFQGNSAPDKSGLPSDRFSAERTGGSVSTLTIQRTQQEDSAVYLCASSQARGDFYNEQFFGPGTRLTVL.

V is TRBV19 and J is TRBJ2-7; 9 nucleotides agree with TRBD2. The CDR3 loop spans 14 amino acids. V dropped 6 bases and J dropped 4; count of bases not matched to a gene: 7. CDR1 is LNHDA, CDR2 SQIVND, per germline (reference sequence). CDR3 residues: CASSEREAPYEQYF. CDR3 DNA: TGTGCCAGTAGCGAGCGGGAGGCTCCTTACGAGCAGTACTTC.

The V gene is TRBV27, the J gene TRBJ1-3; D may be TRBD1 (6 bases). Germline values: CDR1 MNHEY, CDR2 SMNVEV (reference sequence). V was shortened by 3 bases and J by 9 bases, with 15 bases between the two germline ends. The CDR3 contains 14 residues. The CDR3 loop is CASSFSVGAGTIYF. CDR3 DNA: TGTGCCAGCAGTTTCTCCGTGGGGGCCGGCACCATATATTTT.

The rearrangement uses TRBV7-2 and TRBJ2-5; unclear D gene. The V gene's germline CDR1 is SGHTA and CDR2 FQGNSA. V lost 2 bases, J lost 5 bases, and 12 bases lay in between. CDR3 length: 14 residues. The CDR3 loop is CASSLSSSGETQYF. The CDR3 DNA sequence: TGTGCCAGCAGCTTATCCTCTAGTGGGGAGACCCAGTACTTC. The whole variable domain, filled in from reference TRBV7-2 and TRBJ2-5, reads GAGVSQSPSNKVTEKGKDVELRCDPISGHTALYWYRQSLGQGLEFLIYFQGNSAPDKSGLPSDRFSAERTGGSVSTLTIQRTQQEDSAVYLCASSLSSSGETQYFGPGTRLLVL.

The rearrangement joins TRBV7-2 to TRBJ2-7; TRBD1 matches at 7 bases. Germline lookup yields CDR1 SGHTA and CDR2 FQGNSA. J gave up 4 bases and V 5 bases, and 14 bases lay outside the gene matches. This CDR3 is built from 16 residues. The CDR3 is CASSHPFSGGWYEQYF. The CDR3 DNA reads TGTGCCAGCAGCCACCCTTTTTCAGGGGGATGGTACGAGCAGTACTTC.

The CDR3 DNA reads TGTGCCAGCAGCTTCCCGGGGGCCATCCAAGAGACCCAGTACTTC. Residues: CASSFPGAIQETQYF. The rearrangement uses TRBV11-2 and TRBJ2-5; the D gene could be TRBD1 or TRBD2 (6 bases each). CDR1 and CDR2 from the germline V gene are SGHAT and FQNNGV. This CDR3 is built from 15 residues. V was trimmed by 3 bases and J by 1 base, leaving 12 bases between them.

The table lists this clone with a few counts. V is TRBV10-3 and J is TRBJ1-6; the D is unclear. V lost 3 bases to trimming and J lost 10 bases, with 1 base between them. CDR1 is ENHRY, CDR2 SYGVKD, per germline. The CDR3 sequence is 10 residues long. The CDR3 bases are TGTGCCATCAGTGAATCACCCCTCCACTTT. It specifies CAISESPLHF.

The genes are TRBV2 and TRBJ2-5, with 13 bases fitting TRBD2. This CDR3 spans 15 amino acids. Trimming removed 4 bases from V and 4 bases from J; junction bases left unmatched: 3. Germline V gene lookup returns CDR1 SNHLY and CDR2 FYNNEI. The CDR3 region has the DNA TGTGCCAGCAGTGCTGGACTAGCGGGGGTAGAGACCCAGTACTTC. This translates into CASSAGLAGVETQYF.

This chain links TRBV9 with TRBJ2-1; the D gene is possibly TRBD1 (6 bases). The CDR3 has 17 residues. V was clipped by 0 bases and J by 5 bases, with 18 bases between them. Germline V gene data show CDR1 as SGDLS and CDR2 as YYNGEE. The CDR3, as DNA: TGTGCCAGCAGCGTAGGGCAGGGGAAAGGCCTACACAATGAGCAGTTCTTC. Amino acids: CASSVGQGKGLHNEQFF.

The chain recombines TRBV18 with TRBJ2-2; weak D call: TRBD1 (5 bases). The CDR3 loop spans 17 amino acids. Trimming removed 2 bases at V and 0 bases at J, with 13 bases between. Per the germline V gene, CDR1 is KGHSH and CDR2 is LQKENI. The CDR3 is CASSPLVFRANTGELFF. In nucleotides, the CDR3 is TGTGCCAGCTCACCATTGGTTTTCAGGGCGAACACCGGGGAGCTGTTTTTT.